These 14 T cell receptor beta chains were sequenced from one sample in a study of T cells in Graves' hyperthyroidism and ophthalmopathy. RNA transcripts served as the template for amplifying TCR beta CDR3 regions. First-round RT-PCR targeting the TCR CDR3 was performed with the HTBI primer set. Each CDR3 protein gets one entry after TCRdb re-called the multiplex PCR reads with MiXCR. Of over 700,000 distinct CDR3 sequences listed, more than 30% are singletons. The specimen sequenced was blood. The origin of the receptors is a man younger than 35 with Graves' hyperthyroidism.

The chain combines TRBV10-3 with TRBJ1-5; TRBD1 matches at 8 bases. The CDR3 is made up of 15 amino acids. Germline V CDR1 and CDR2: ENHRY, SYGVKD. V dropped 10 bases and J dropped 0; count of bases not matched to a gene: 8. The CDR3 loop is CATQSTGDSNQPQHF. Written as DNA, the CDR3 is TGTGCCACCCAGTCGACAGGGGATAGCAATCAGCCCCAGCATTTT.

With regard to this clonotype: Germline and junction disagree at one end, which may indicate a read error. This chain uses TRBV2 with TRBJ1-1, with D possibly matching TRBD1 (5 bases). The germline V gene has CDR1 SNHLY and CDR2 FYNNEI. The CDR3 sequence is 14 residues long. The CDR3 DNA reads as TGCGCCAGCAGCCGGGAAGACAGTTCCACTGAAGCTTTCTTT. Its translation: CASSREDSSTEAFF.

This clonotype was counted many times. The CDR3 DNA sequence: TGTGCCAGCAGCGAGGCAGGGGCGTGGACTGAAGCTTTCTTT. Translation: CASSEAGAWTEAFF. J is TRBJ1-1 and V is TRBV7-8; D might be TRBD1 (6 bases). Trimming took off 5 bases at V and 5 bases at J, with 15 bases between the two ends. CDR1 SGHVS and CDR2 FQNEAQ come from the germline V gene. CDR3 size: 14 residues. The whole variable domain, filled in from reference TRBV7-8 and TRBJ1-1, reads GAGVSQSPRYKVAKRGQDVALRCDPISGHVSLFWYQQALGQGPEFLTYFQNEAQLDKSGLPSDRFFAERPEGSVSTLKIQRTQQEDSAVYLCASSEAGAWTEAFFGQGTRLTVV.

The rearrangement links TRBV29-1 to TRBJ2-3; 8 positions agree with TRBD1. CDR3 length: 13 amino acids. Germline V gene sequence: CDR1 SQVTM, CDR2 ANQGSEA. V was pared by 7 bases and J by 2 bases, with 5 bases of the junction left unmatched. For the CDR3, the DNA is TGCAGCGGGTTGCAGGGGGCCACAGATACGCAGTATTTT. It yields the protein CSGLQGATDTQYF.

The rearrangement links TRBV25-1 to TRBJ1-2, with D possibly TRBD1 on 6 matching bases. Trimming stripped 4 bases from V and 3 bases from J, with 18 bases between. Germline V gene sequence: CDR1 MGHDK, CDR2 SYGVNS. The CDR3 is 16 amino acids. The CDR3 sequence: CASSARKGRGYYGYTF. The CDR3 nucleotides are TGTGCCAGCAGTGCTAGAAAGGGCAGGGGTTACTATGGCTACACCTTC.

The V gene is TRBV7-9, the J gene TRBJ1-6; a weak D match, TRBD1 (5 bases). The CDR3 loop spans 15 amino acids. V was trimmed by 2 bases and J by 4 bases, leaving 9 bases between them. Germline lookup yields CDR1 SEHNR and CDR2 FQNEAQ (reference sequence). The CDR3 nucleotides are TGTGCCAGCAGCTTACTATCAGGGTATAATTCACCCCTCCACTTT. It is translated as CASSLLSGYNSPLHF.

This chain links TRBV6-1 with TRBJ1-4; D gene ambiguous. The CDR3 is 14 residues long. V lost 1 base and J lost 8, with 11 bases in between. The germline gives CDR1 MNHNS, CDR2 SASEGT. CDR3 nucleotide sequence: TGTGCCAGCAGTGAAGATCTCGGGTACGAAAAACTGTTTTTT. Its translation is CASSEDLGYEKLFF.

There are many counts of this clonotype. The V and J genes are TRBV7-8 and TRBJ1-1; D unclear. This CDR3 has 13 residues. The V and J ends lost 5 bases and 3 bases respectively, with 10 bases between them. Germline CDR1 SGHVS, CDR2 FQNEAQ. The CDR3 DNA sequence: TGTGCCAGCAGCCCGGAACGGCACACTGAAGCTTTCTTT. It codes for CASSPERHTEAFF.

This clonotype has a handful of counts. This sequence joins TRBV9 and TRBJ2-7, with 11 positions matching TRBD1. After removal of 6 bases from V and 7 bases from J, the junction contained 9 bases not matched to a gene. In germline, CDR1 is SGDLS, CDR2 YYNGEE. The CDR3 consists of 14 residues. This chain's CDR3 is CASTPGGQGGEQYF. The CDR3, as DNA: TGTGCCAGCACCCCGGGGGGACAGGGGGGGGAGCAGTACTTC.

This clonotype has just one count. The chain employs TRBV7-2 and TRBJ1-5, with D perhaps TRBD1 (5 bases). The CDR3 length is 16 residues. Germline CDR1 and CDR2: SGHTA and FQGNSA. Trimming took 5 bases from V and 0 from J, leaving 14 bases between them. CDR3 in amino acids: CASSPTPDSSNQPQHF. As DNA, the CDR3 is TGTGCCAGCAGCCCGACTCCCGACAGTAGCAATCAGCCCCAGCATTTT.

This clonotype was recorded many times. The chain combines TRBV10-3 with TRBJ1-1; tentative D call: TRBD1 (5 bases). The CDR3 is made up of 13 amino acids. The ends were cut back, 9 bases at V and 3 bases at J, with 14 bases in the middle. Germline V gene sequence: CDR1 ENHRY, CDR2 SYGVKD. The CDR3 DNA reads as TGTGCCATTTCAGGGACGTCGGACACTGAAGCTTTCTTT. It encodes CAISGTSDTEAFF.

As for this clonotype: A much larger clone sits a single nucleotide away, making a read error possible. Because it lacks the conserved phenylalanine or tryptophan at the end, this CDR3 is likely a read error. The V gene is TRBV20-1, the J gene TRBJ1-6; maybe TRBD1 (6 bases). Germline CDR1 is DFQATT and CDR2 is SNEGSKA (reference sequence). The CDR3 length is 13 residues. Between the trimmed V and J ends, which lost 6 bases and 10 bases, there was a span of 16 bases. CDR3 DNA: TGCAGTGCGGGGGGGGCTCCTCGGTCACCCCTCCACGTT. This translates into CSAGGAPRSPLHV.

This clonotype has only a few counts. The genes are TRBV4-1 and TRBJ2-2; D is unclear. The V gene's germline CDR1 is MGHRA and CDR2 YSYEKL. This CDR3 is 13 amino acids long. V was shortened by 1 base and J by 7 bases, with 7 bases between the two germline ends. This CDR3 reads CASSQGRGGELFF. The DNA of the CDR3 is TGCGCCAGCAGCCAAGGAAGAGGCGGGGAGCTGTTTTTT.

The J gene is TRBJ2-5, the V gene TRBV7-8, with 9 nucleotides matching TRBD2. Germline loops: CDR1 SGHVS, CDR2 FQNEAQ. V lost 1 base to trimming and J lost 5 bases; unmatched junction nucleotides: 8. The CDR3 totals 16 residues. The CDR3 nucleotides are TGTGCCAGCAGCTTAGGGATTAGCGGGAGCTCTGAGACCCAGTACTTC. This codes for CASSLGISGSSETQYF.